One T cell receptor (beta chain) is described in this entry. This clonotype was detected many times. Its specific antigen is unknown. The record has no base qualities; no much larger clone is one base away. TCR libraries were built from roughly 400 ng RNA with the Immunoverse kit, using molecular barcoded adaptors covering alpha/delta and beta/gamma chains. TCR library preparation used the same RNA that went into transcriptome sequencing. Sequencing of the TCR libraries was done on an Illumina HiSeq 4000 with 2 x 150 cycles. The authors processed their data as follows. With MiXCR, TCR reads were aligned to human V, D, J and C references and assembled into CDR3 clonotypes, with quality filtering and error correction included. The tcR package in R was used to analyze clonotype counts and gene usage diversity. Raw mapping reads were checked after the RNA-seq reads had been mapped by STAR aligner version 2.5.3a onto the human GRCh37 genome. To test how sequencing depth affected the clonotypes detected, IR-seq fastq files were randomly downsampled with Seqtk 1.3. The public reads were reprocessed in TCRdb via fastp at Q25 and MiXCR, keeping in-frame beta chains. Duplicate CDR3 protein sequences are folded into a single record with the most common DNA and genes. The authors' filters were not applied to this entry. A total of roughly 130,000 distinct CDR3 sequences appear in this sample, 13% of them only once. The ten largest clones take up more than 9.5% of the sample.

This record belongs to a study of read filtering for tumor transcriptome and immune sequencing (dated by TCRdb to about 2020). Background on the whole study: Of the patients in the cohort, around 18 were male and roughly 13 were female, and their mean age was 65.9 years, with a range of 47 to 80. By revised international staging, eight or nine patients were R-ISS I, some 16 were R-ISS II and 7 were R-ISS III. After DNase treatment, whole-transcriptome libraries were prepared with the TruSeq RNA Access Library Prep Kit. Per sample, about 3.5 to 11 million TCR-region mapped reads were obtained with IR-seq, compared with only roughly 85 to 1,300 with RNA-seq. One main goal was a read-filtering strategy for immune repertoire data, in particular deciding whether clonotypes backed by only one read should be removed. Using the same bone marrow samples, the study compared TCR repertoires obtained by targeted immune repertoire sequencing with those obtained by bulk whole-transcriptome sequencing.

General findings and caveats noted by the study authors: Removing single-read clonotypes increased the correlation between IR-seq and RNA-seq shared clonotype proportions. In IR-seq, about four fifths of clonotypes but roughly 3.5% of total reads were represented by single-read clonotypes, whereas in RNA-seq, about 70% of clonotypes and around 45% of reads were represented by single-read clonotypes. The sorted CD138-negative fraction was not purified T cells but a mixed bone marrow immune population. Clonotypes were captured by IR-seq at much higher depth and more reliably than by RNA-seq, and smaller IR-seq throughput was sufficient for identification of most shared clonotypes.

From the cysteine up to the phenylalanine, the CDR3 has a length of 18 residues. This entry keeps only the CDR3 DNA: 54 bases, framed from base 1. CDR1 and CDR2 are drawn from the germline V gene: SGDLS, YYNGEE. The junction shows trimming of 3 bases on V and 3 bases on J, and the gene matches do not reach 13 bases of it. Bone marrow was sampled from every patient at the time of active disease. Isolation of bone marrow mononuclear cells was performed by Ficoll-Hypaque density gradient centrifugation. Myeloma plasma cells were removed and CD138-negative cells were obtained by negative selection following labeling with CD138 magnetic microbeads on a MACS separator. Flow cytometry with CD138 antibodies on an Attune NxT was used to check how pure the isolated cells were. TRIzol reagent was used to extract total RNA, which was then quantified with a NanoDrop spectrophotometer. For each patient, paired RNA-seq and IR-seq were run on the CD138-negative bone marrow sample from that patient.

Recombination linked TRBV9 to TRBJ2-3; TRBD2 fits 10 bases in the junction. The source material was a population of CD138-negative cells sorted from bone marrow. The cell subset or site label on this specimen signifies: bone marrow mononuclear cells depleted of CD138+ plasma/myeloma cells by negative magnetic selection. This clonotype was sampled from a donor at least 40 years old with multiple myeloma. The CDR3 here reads CASSAPRAGGPATDTQYF. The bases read TGTGCCAGCAGCGCCCCGAGAGCGGGAGGGCCGGCGACAGATACGCAGTATTTT.